This TCR beta chain was sequenced for a study of T-cell reconstitution after alpha-beta-depleted transplantation in children. As it was prepared, the TCRbeta library received unique molecular identifiers. In TCRdb, the PCR reads were re-called with MiXCR into one record per CDR3 protein. Of fewer than 550,000 distinct CDR3 sequences in the sample, about 10% were seen once. V was cut by 5 bases and J by 2 bases, with 19 bases left in between. The CDR3 runs to 16 residues. The germline CDR1 and CDR2 sequences are SGHNT and YYREEE (reference sequence). This clonotype has at least ten counts. Antigen unknown. Study results and caveats: Hyperexpanded clones declined; after one year, newly produced T cells mostly supplied diversity.

This chain uses TRBV5-4 with TRBJ2-5, with a tentative D call TRBD1 (6 bases). The sample consisted of PBMCs, taken before TCRalphabeta/CD19-depleted stem cell transplant. The clonotype was recovered from a child aged 2 to 15 with inherited bone marrow failure, due to receive a stem cell transplant. The CDR3: CASRNPGQTWQETQYF. The CDR3 nucleotides read TGTGCCAGCAGGAATCCGGGACAAACTTGGCAAGAGACCCAGTACTTC.